What follows are 25 T cell receptor beta chains derived from one specimen sequenced in a study of cytomegalovirus exposure and HLA in healthy donors. The PCR ran on 60 Vbeta and 13 Jbeta primers. The table came from immunoSEQ multiplex PCR; TCRdb's copy has only in-frame clones and leaves some out. The sample shows 60,000 to 70,000 clones, about four fifths of them seen only once. The sequenced material came from PBMCs. These receptors all stem from a woman in her thirties in good health and CMV-seronegative.

By its share, this clone is medium-sized. The genes are TRBV6-4 and TRBJ2-3; D ambiguous. Germline-derived CDR1 and CDR2 are MRHNA and SNTAGT. The CDR3 spans 13 residues. Trimming cost V 2 bases and J 9 bases, with 12 bases left between them. CDR3 in DNA: TGTGCCAGCAGTGACACAGACCCCGCCACGCAGTATTTT. Translating it yields CASSDTDPATQYF.

V is TRBV7-9 and J is TRBJ2-1; no clear D. Trimming pared 4 bases from V and 0 bases from J, leaving 10 bases between. Looked up from germline, CDR1 is SEHNR and CDR2 is FQNEAQ (reference sequence). The CDR3 length is 15 residues. For the CDR3, the DNA is TGTGCCAGCAGCTCCGAAGCCATCTCCTACAATGAGCAGTTCTTC. It codes for CASSSEAISYNEQFF.

The CDR3 reads CASSFQLLNTEAFF. The CDR3 DNA sequence: TGTGCCAGCAGCTTTCAGTTATTGAACACTGAAGCTTTCTTT. V and J are TRBV11-2 and TRBJ1-1; D gene ambiguous. Germline assignment: CDR1 SGHAT and CDR2 FQNNGV. The CDR3 is 14 amino acids. Trimming left V 3 bases short and J 0 bases short, with 8 bases between.

Details on this clone: A read error may produce the germline difference seen at one junction end. V and J are TRBV29-1 and TRBJ2-4, with D perhaps TRBD2 (5 bases). The germline V gene has CDR1 SQVTM and CDR2 ANQGSEA. This CDR3 region has 11 residues. The CDR3 DNA reads TGCAGCGGTGGAGAGGCGGGCACGAGGGACTTC. Its translation is CSGGEAGTRDF.

V usage is TRBV7-9 and J usage is TRBJ2-1; possibly TRBD1 for D (5 bases). Trimming left V 5 bases short and J 5 bases short, with 10 bases between. The CDR3 loop spans 13 amino acids. Germline lookup yields CDR1 SEHNR and CDR2 FQNEAQ (reference sequence). CDR3 bases: TGTGCCAGCAGCCCGACAGCAAACAATGAGCAGTTCTTC. Translation: CASSPTANNEQFF.

The V call is TRBV30, the J call TRBJ1-3; D unclear. The CDR3 runs to 13 residues. Germline-derived CDR1 and CDR2 are GTSNPN and SVGIG (reference sequence). With 6 bases removed from V and 2 bases from J, the gap between germline ends came to 11 bases. CDR3 coding DNA: TGTGCCTGTGATCCGGGAGCTGGAAACACCATATATTTT. Translation gives CACDPGAGNTIYF.

The genes are TRBV4-2 and TRBJ2-5, with 7 bases identical to TRBD1. With V trimmed by 3 bases and J by 4 bases, 8 bases remained unmatched. The CDR3 spans 15 residues. CDR1 and CDR2 from the germline V gene are LGHNA and YNFKEQ. CDR3 sequence (DNA): TGTGCCAGCAGCCAGGCCCGAAGGGGGCTAGAGACCCAGTACTTC. Translated, it gives CASSQARRGLETQYF.

This sequence joins TRBV6-7 and TRBJ1-5; 7 bases fit TRBD1. TRBV6-7 is an open reading frame, and its role is uncertain. V was pared by 6 bases and J by 7 bases, with 12 bases of the junction left unmatched. The CDR3 loop spans 15 amino acids. CDR3 loop: CASSPDRREKQPQHF. The CDR3 nucleotides read TGTGCCAGCAGCCCGGACAGGAGGGAGAAGCAGCCCCAGCATTTT.

The rearrangement joins TRBV30 to TRBJ1-2, with 9 bases that match TRBD1. Looked up from germline, CDR1 is GTSNPN and CDR2 is SVGIG (reference sequence). This CDR3 has 14 amino acids. The J segment lost 3 bases and the V segment lost 3 bases, leaving 5 bases of the junction unmatched. Written as DNA, the CDR3 is TGTGCCTGGAGGGTCGACAGGGGGGACTATGGCTACACCTTC. Amino acid sequence: CAWRVDRGDYGYTF.

The rearrangement links TRBV6-4 to TRBJ2-6; D is possibly TRBD1 (6 bases). CDR1 is MRHNA, CDR2 SNTAGT, per germline. V gave up 3 bases and J gave up 0 bases, with 9 bases separating them. The CDR3 consists of 16 residues. CDR3 nucleotides: TGTGCCAGCAGTGAAGGGGGTAACTCTGGGGCCAACGTCCTGACTTTC. Translated, it gives CASSEGGNSGANVLTF.

The chain has TRBV7-2 and TRBJ2-4; 13 bases align to TRBD2. The CDR3 sequence is 16 residues long. CDR1 SGHTA and CDR2 FQGNSA come from the germline V gene. V was pared by 4 bases and J by 7 bases, with 7 bases of the junction left unmatched. The chain's CDR3 is CASSSPTSGGRNIQYF. In nucleotides, the CDR3 is TGTGCCAGCAGCTCCCCGACTAGCGGGGGGAGGAACATTCAGTACTTC.

CDR3 coding DNA: TGTGCCAGCAGAAACAGGGGTGACAATGAGCAGTTCTTC. Translation gives CASRNRGDNEQFF. The J gene is TRBJ2-1, the V gene TRBV7-9; 7 bases line up with TRBD1. The CDR3 consists of 13 residues. Per germline, CDR1 SEHNR and CDR2 FQNEAQ (reference sequence). V dropped 6 bases and J dropped 5; count of bases not matched to a gene: 4.

V usage is TRBV15 and J usage is TRBJ1-2; 7 bases match TRBD1. J gave up 6 bases and V 2 bases, and 21 bases lay outside the gene matches. There are 19 residues in the CDR3. Germline CDR1 is LNHNV and CDR2 is YYDKDF (reference sequence). DNA for the CDR3: TGTGCCACCAGCAGAACACCACACTCAAGGGGGCGGGTGATAAATGGCTACACCTTC. Protein: CATSRTPHSRGRVINGYTF.

The V and J genes are TRBV15 and TRBJ1-2, with no clear D. The V end was cut by 1 base, the J end by 4 bases, with 13 bases between. The CDR3 is made up of 15 amino acids. Germline V gene sequence: CDR1 LNHNV, CDR2 YYDKDF (reference sequence). CDR3 DNA sequence: TGTGCCACCAGCAGAGGAGGTAGTCAGACCTATGGCTACACCTTC. Encoded protein: CATSRGGSQTYGYTF.

A few counts support this clone. The chain employs TRBV9 and TRBJ2-7, with TRBD1 as a possible D gene (5 bases). The CDR3 spans 12 residues. Trimming cost V 3 bases and J 3 bases, with 7 bases left between them. CDR1 and CDR2 (germline): SGDLS, YYNGEE. CDR3 sequence: CASSDQGYEQYF. CDR3 sequence (DNA): TGTGCCAGCAGCGATCAGGGCTACGAGCAGTACTTC.

The V and J genes are TRBV9 and TRBJ2-7, with TRBD2 matching over 16 bases. Losses at the gene ends were 4 bases for V and 2 bases for J; bases not matched to a gene: 9. The germline CDR1 and CDR2 sequences are SGDLS and YYNGEE. This CDR3 region has 18 residues. The CDR3 DNA is TGTGCCAGCAGCCTGGGACTAGCGGGGGGGCCGAAAACCTACGAGCAGTACTTC. The encoded protein is CASSLGLAGGPKTYEQYF.

The chain combines TRBV29-1 with TRBJ2-7; TRBD2 is a possible D gene (5 bases). Trimming removed 7 bases at V and 5 bases at J, with 15 bases between. In germline, CDR1 is SQVTM, CDR2 ANQGSEA. This CDR3 is built from 12 residues. For the CDR3, the DNA is TGCAGCGCGGGGTCAAAAGGAAACGAGCAGTACTTC. Its translation: CSAGSKGNEQYF.

The V call is TRBV25-1, the J call TRBJ1-2; no clear D gene. Germline CDR1 reads MGHDK; CDR2 reads SYGVNS. The CDR3 spans 16 residues. Trimming cost V 2 bases and J 7 bases, with 20 bases left between them. This CDR3 reads CASSEEGSGIPSGYTF. CDR3 nucleotides: TGTGCCAGCAGTGAAGAGGGAAGCGGGATTCCGAGTGGCTACACCTTC.

The rearrangement joins TRBV29-1 to TRBJ2-1; 16 bases agree with TRBD2. CDR3 length: 16 residues. In germline, CDR1 is SQVTM, CDR2 ANQGSEA. V dropped 6 bases and J dropped 2; count of bases not matched to a gene: 4. For the CDR3, the DNA is TGCAGCGTGGGACTAGCGGGGGGGGCTACCTACAATGAGCAGTTCTTC. This gives the protein CSVGLAGGATYNEQFF.

The V and J genes are TRBV28 and TRBJ2-7; TRBD1 aligns across 7 bases. The length of the CDR3 is 14 residues. Per germline, CDR1 MDHEN and CDR2 SYDVKM. Trimming removed 3 bases from V and 7 bases from J; junction bases left unmatched: 9. As DNA, the CDR3 is TGTGCCAGCAGTTTTGACAGGGCCCGGGTGGAGCAGTACTTC. Translating gives CASSFDRARVEQYF.

V is TRBV5-8 and J is TRBJ1-1; the D is unclear. Per the germline V gene, CDR1 is SGHTS and CDR2 is YDEGEE. The V end lost 3 bases, the J end lost 2 bases, and 8 bases lay between the germline ends. CDR3 length: 13 residues. The CDR3 nucleotides are TGTGCCAGCAGCTCGGGATACAACACTGAAGCTTTCTTT. It is translated as CASSSGYNTEAFF.

The chain couples TRBV4-3 to TRBJ2-1, with 7 positions matching TRBD2. V was clipped by 2 bases and J by 8 bases; unmatched bases: 9. This CDR3 contains 15 residues. Germline CDR1 reads LGHNA; CDR2 reads YSLEER. CDR3 loop: CASSQLRLAGDEQFF. CDR3 sequence (DNA): TGCGCCAGCAGCCAATTAAGACTAGCCGGGGATGAGCAGTTCTTC.

This chain links TRBV7-6 with TRBJ2-1, with TRBD2 identical over 9 bases. The CDR3 runs 15 residues. CDR1 SGHVS and CDR2 FNYEAQ come from the germline V gene. V shed 1 base and J 9 bases; nucleotides not matched to a gene: 7. Here the CDR3 DNA reads TGTGCCAGCAGCTTAGACAGCGGGAGGTTCGTTGAGCAGTTCTTC. Its translation: CASSLDSGRFVEQFF.

The J gene is TRBJ2-3, the V gene TRBV18, with 7 bases fitting TRBD1. The CDR3 is made up of 13 amino acids. The V segment lost 3 bases and the J segment 9 bases; nucleotides outside the gene matches: 6. Germline V gene lookup returns CDR1 KGHSH and CDR2 LQKENI. The CDR3 region has the DNA TGTGCCAGCTCACCGGACACAGGGGTAACGCAGTATTTT. Translated: CASSPDTGVTQYF.

On this clone itself: This specimen includes other DNA sequences encoding the same CDR3. The rearrangement links TRBV2 to TRBJ2-7, with TRBD1 matching 10 bases. This CDR3 is built from 14 residues. After removal of 5 bases from V and 1 base from J, the junction contained 2 bases not matched to a gene. The germline gives CDR1 SNHLY, CDR2 FYNNEI. Written as DNA, the CDR3 is TGTGCCAGCAGTAGGACAGGGGGGTCCTACGAGCAGTACTTC. This sequence encodes CASSRTGGSYEQYF.